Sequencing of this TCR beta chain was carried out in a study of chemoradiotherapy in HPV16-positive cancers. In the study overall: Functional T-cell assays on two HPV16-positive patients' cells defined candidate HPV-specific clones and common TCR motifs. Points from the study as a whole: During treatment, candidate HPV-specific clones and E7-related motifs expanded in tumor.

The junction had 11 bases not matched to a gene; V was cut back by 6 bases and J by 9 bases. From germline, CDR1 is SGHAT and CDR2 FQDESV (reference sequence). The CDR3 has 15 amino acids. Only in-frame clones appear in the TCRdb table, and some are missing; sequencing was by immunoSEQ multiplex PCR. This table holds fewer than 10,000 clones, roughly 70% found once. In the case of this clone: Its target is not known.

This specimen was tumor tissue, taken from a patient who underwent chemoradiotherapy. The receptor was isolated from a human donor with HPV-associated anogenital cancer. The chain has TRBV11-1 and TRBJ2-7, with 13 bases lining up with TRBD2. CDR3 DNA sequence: TGTGCCAGCAGTCTTGGGACTAGCGGGGCTCACGGGCAGTACTTC. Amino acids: CASSLGTSGAHGQYF.